The clone carrying this T cell receptor beta chain was counted between two and nine times. This sample was taken from a study of T-cell reconstitution after alpha-beta-depleted transplantation in children. Trimming pared 5 bases from V and 4 bases from J, leaving 17 bases between. The CDR3 contains 15 residues. Construction of the TCRbeta library involved unique molecular identifiers. TCRdb reanalysed the PCR reads using MiXCR and keeps one entry per CDR3 protein. The data hold about 690,000 distinct CDR3 sequences, with 16% observed a single time. Specimen: PBMCs from the stem cell graft donor, collected from the stem cell graft. The chain combines TRBV12-3 or TRBV12-4 with TRBJ1-2, with D maybe TRBD1 (6 bases). This clonotype was sampled from a human donor who donated a stem cell graft to a child with acute myeloid leukemia. Written as DNA, the CDR3 is TGTGCCAGCAGTCGCGGAGGGGGATCAGTCTATGGCTACACCTTC. As protein: CASSRGGGSVYGYTF.